This T cell receptor (beta chain) was identified in a study of T cells in Graves' hyperthyroidism and ophthalmopathy. Study context: Any treatment followed the collection of peripheral blood at initial diagnosis.

TCR beta CDR3 regions were amplified from RNA transcripts. The study used the HTBI primer set for a first-round RT-PCR of the TCR CDR3. TCRdb used MiXCR to reprocess the multiplex PCR reads, holding one entry per CDR3 protein. The sample lists about 300,000 distinct CDR3 sequences; 10% to 15% were seen once. The blood sample dates from first hyperthyroidism diagnosis, preceding any ophthalmopathy symptoms. Many counts were recorded for this clonotype. The germline gives CDR1 MDHEN, CDR2 SYDVKM. V shed 5 bases and J shed 2 bases, with 18 bases lying between them. The CDR3 has 16 amino acids. The TCR originated in a young woman with Graves' hyperthyroidism that later progressed to Graves' ophthalmopathy. This chain connects TRBV28 to TRBJ1-2, with D perhaps matching TRBD1 (5 bases). Sequencing used blood. The CDR3: CASSPVKGTVNYGYTF. CDR3 coding DNA: TGTGCCAGCAGTCCAGTTAAGGGGACGGTAAACTATGGCTACACCTTC.